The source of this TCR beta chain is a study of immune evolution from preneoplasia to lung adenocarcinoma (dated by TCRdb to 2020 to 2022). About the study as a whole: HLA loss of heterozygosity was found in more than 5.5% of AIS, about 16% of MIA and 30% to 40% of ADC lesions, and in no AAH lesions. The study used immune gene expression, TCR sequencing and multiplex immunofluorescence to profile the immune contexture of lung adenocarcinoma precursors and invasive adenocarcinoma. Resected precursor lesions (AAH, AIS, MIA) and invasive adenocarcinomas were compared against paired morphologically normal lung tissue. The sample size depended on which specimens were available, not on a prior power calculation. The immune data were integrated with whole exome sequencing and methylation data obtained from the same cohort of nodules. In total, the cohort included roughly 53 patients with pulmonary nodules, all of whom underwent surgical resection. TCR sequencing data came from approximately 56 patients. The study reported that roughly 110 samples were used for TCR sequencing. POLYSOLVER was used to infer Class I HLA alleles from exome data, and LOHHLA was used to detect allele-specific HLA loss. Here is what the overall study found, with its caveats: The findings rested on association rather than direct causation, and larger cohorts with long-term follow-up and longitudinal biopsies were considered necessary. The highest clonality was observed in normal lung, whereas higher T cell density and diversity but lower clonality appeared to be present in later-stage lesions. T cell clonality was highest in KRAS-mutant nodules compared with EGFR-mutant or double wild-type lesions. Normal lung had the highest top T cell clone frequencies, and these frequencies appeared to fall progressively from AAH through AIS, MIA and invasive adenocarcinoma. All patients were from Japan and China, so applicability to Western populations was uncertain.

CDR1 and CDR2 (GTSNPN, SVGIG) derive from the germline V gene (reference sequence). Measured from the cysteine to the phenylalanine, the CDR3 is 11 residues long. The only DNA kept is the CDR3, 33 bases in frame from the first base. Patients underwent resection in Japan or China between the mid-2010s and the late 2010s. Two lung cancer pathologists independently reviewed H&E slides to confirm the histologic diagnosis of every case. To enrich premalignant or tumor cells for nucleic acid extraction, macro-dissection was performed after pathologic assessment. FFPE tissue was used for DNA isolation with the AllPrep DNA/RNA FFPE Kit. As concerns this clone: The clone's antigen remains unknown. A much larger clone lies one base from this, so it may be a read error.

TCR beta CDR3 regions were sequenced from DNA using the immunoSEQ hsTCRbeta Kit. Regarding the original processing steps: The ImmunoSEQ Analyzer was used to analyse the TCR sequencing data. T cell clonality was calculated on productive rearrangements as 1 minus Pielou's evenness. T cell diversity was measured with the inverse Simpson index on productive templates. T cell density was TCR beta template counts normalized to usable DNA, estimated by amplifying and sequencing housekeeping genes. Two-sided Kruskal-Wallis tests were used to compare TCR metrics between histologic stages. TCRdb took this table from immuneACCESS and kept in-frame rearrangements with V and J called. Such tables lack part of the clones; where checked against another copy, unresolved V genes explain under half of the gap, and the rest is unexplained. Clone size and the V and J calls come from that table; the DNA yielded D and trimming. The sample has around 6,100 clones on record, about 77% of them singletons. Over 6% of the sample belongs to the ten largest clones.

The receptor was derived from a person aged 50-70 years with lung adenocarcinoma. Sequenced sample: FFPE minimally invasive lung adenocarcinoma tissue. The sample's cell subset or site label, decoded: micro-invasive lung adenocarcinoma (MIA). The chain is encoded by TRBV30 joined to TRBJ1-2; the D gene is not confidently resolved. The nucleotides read TGTGTCTGGAGTTTACGGTATGGCTACACCTTC. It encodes CVWSLRYGYTF.